This record covers a single T cell receptor beta chain. The target antigen is unknown. This sample stems from a study of blood T cells in healthy people across ages. The study, taken as a whole, reports: TCR beta diversity, measured per million T cells, fell in a roughly linear way with age. Long-lived donors exceeded aged donors in naive CD4+ cells and diversity.

The second PCR ran about 6 to 12 cycles with a sample-barcoded 5' primer and J-beta primers. There were at least 2.5 million CDR3-containing paired-end reads obtained from each sample. Each CDR3 protein is one row after TCRdb ran MiXCR on the 5' RACE reads. This table holds about 1.8 million distinct CDR3 sequences, just under 50% found once. Germline V gives CDR1 SQVTM, CDR2 ANQGSEA. There are 13 residues in the CDR3. V lost 1 base, J lost 7 bases, and 13 bases lay in between. The clonotype originates from a woman in her thirties or forties in good health. The chain employs TRBV29-1 and TRBJ1-2; D uncertain. The sequenced sample consisted of blood. The DNA of the CDR3 is TGCAGCGTTGAAGTCCAGCAGTCGTTTGGCTACACCTTC. It is translated as CSVEVQQSFGYTF.